The entry that follows covers one TCR beta chain sequence. The table lists this clonotype with many counts. It has no known antigen specificity. No base qualities exist here, and no much larger clone lies one base off it. This sample stems from a study of early T cells in non-severe SARS-CoV-2 infection (dated by TCRdb to the early 2020s). Concerning the study at large: Bulk RNA from unsorted whole blood was used for TCR sequencing, so alpha and beta chains could not be paired. Beyond this particular receptor, the publication reports: VDJdb matching was skewed toward anti-spike CD8 responses, so virus-specific expansions were likely underestimated and private and CD4 specificities were missed.

The CDR3 measures 15 amino acids from cysteine to phenylalanine. Only the CDR3 region is kept as DNA, spanning 45 bases read in frame from base 1. Clipping removes 7 bases from V and 1 base from J, with 10 as the unmatched junction base count. The CDR1 and CDR2 encoded by the germline V gene are SGHDN and FVKESK. Libraries were built with 5' RACE. For sequencing, a NextSeq 500 was employed. To correct for sequencing error and PCR bias, the TCR library protocol tagged individual cDNA molecules with unique molecular identifiers. TCR alpha and beta chains were both sequenced, and the abundances of alpha and beta sequences in each sample were closely correlated with each other. Processing in the source paper ran as follows. Decombinator V4 was used to annotate TCR sequences for V gene, J gene and CDR3. TCRs were defined as expanded if a significant change between any two time points was detected under a Poisson model with p below 0.0001. Abundances of TCRs were expressed as counts per million after normalisation to the total number of TCRs sequenced in each sample. MAIT TCRs were defined by TRAV1-2 paired with TRAJ12, TRAJ20 or TRAJ33, and iNKT TCRs by TRAV10 paired with TRAJ18. A search of VDJdb, accessed on 1 November 2021, was run for TCRs annotated to CMV, EBV and SARS-CoV-2, with TCRs annotated for multiple antigens excluded. Using fastp trimming at Q25 and MiXCR clonotype assembly, TCRdb reanalyzed the public sequencing data and kept in-frame beta chains. Each CDR3 protein gets just one entry, which takes the most common genes and DNA from the rows behind it. TCRdb assigned the V and J calls; the authors' analysis was not used. The sample table records 45,000 to 65,000 distinct CDR3 sequences; around a tenth of these occur just once. Clones ranked in the top ten supply under 5.5% of the sample.

Set within a cohort of healthcare workers in London, UK, this nested case-control study involved weekly PCR testing of nasopharyngeal swabs along with blood sampling. Healthcare workers were recruited during the week of the UK lockdown, between 23 and 31 March 2020, and followed weekly for up to roughly 15 weeks. This sequence uses TRBV14 and TRBJ2-7; 7 bases in between match TRBD1. This sequence was found in an adult who was a healthcare worker with PCR-confirmed SARS-CoV-2 infection or an uninfected control (not recorded which). Sequencing was carried out using whole blood. The nucleotide sequence is given as TGTGCCAGCACCCGGGACAGCACCGTTTCCTACGAGCAGTACTTC. It encodes CASTRDSTVSYEQYF. With the rest looked up from the reference TRBV14 and TRBJ2-7 genes rather than sequenced, the full variable domain is EAGVTQFPSHSVIEKGQTVTLRCDPISGHDNLYWYRRVMGKEIKFLLHFVKESKQDESGMPNNRFLAERTGGTYSTLKVQPAELEDSGVYFCASTRDSTVSYEQYFGPGTRLTVT.